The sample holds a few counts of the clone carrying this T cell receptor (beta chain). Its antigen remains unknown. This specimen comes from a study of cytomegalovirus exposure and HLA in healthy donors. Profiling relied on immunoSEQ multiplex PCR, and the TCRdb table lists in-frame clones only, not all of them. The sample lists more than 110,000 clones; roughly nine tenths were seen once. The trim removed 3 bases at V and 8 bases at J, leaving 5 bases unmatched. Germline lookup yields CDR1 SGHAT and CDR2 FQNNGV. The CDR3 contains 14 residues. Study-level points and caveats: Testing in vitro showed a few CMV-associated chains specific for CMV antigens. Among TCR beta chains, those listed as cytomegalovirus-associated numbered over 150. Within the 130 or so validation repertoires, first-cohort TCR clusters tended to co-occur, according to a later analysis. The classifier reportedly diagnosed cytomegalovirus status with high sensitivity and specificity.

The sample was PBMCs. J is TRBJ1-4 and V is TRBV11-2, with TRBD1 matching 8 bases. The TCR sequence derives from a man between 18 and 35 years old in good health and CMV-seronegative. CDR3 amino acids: CASSLDRVGEKLFF. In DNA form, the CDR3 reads TGTGCCAGCAGCTTGGACAGGGTTGGCGAAAAACTGTTTTTT.